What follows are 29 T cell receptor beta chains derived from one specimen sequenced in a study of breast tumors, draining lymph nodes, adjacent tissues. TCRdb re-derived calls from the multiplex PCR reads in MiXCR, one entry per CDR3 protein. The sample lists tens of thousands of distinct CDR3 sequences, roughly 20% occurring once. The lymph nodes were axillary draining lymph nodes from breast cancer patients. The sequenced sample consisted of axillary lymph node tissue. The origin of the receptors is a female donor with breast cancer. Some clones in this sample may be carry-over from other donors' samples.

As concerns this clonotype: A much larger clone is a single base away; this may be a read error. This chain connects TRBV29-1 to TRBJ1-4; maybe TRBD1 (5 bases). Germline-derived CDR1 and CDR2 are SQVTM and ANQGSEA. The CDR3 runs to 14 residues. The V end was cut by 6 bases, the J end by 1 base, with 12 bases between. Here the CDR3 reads CSVQAPVTNEKLFF. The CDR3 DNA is TGCAGCGTACAGGCCCCTGTAACTAATGAAAAACTGTTTTTT.

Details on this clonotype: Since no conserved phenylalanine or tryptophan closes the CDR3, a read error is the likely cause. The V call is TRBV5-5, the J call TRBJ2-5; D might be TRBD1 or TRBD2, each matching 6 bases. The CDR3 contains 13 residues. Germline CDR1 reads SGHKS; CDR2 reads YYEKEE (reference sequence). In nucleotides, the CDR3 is TGTGCCCGCAGCTTAACGGGGGCGGAGACCCAGTACTCC. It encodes CARSLTGAETQYS.

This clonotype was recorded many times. Written as DNA, the CDR3 is TGTGCCAGCAGCTTCGGCACCCTAAAGGAGCAGTACTTC. Its protein is CASSFGTLKEQYF. The gene calls are TRBV5-6 and TRBJ2-7; D ambiguous. Germline V gives CDR1 SGHDT, CDR2 YYEEEE. Trimming took off 2 bases at V and 7 bases at J, with 13 bases between the two ends. The CDR3 loop spans 13 amino acids.

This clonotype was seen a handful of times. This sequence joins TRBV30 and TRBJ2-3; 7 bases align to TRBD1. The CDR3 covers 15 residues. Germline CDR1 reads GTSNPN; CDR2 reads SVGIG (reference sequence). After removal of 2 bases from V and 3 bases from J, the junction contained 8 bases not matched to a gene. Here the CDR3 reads CAWSPTGAVTDTQYF. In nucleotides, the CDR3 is TGTGCCTGGAGTCCTACAGGGGCGGTTACAGATACGCAGTATTTT.

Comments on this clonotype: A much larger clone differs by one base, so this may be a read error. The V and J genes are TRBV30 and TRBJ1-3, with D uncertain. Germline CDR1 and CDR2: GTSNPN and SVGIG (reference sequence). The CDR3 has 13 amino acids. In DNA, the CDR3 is TGTGCCGGGAACCTGTTGTCTGGAGACACCATATATTTT. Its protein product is CAGNLLSGDTIYF.

In nucleotides, the CDR3 is TGTGCCAGCAGTTTCGGCGGACGAGGGGCTTTCTTT. Protein: CASSFGGRGAFF. This chain connects TRBV28 to TRBJ1-1; no firm D call. V was clipped by 3 bases and J by 11 bases, with 13 bases between them. Germline V gene data show CDR1 as MDHEN and CDR2 as SYDVKM. CDR3 length: 12 amino acids.

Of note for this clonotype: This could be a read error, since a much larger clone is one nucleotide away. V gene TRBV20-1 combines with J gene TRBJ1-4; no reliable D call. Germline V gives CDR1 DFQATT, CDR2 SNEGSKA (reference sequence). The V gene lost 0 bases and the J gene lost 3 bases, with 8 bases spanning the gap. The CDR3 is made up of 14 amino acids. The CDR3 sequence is CSAREWRSNEKLFF. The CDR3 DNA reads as TGCAGTGCTAGAGAATGGAGATCTAATGAAAAACTGTTTTTT.

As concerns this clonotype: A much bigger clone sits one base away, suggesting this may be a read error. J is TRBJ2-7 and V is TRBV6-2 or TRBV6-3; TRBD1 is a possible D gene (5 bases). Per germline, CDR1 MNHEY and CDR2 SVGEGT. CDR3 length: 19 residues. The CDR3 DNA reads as TGTGCCAGCAGTTACCCCTCGGCCCGATGGGGCCCGAGCTCCTACGAGCAGCACTTC. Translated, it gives CASSYPSARWGPSSYEQHF.

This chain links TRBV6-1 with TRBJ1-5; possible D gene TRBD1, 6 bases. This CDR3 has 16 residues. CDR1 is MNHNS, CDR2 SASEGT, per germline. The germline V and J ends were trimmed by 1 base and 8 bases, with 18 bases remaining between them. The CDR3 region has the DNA TGTGCCAGCAGTGAAGGTGGGGGCCCCCTCGATAAGCCCCAGCATTTT. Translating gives CASSEGGGPLDKPQHF.

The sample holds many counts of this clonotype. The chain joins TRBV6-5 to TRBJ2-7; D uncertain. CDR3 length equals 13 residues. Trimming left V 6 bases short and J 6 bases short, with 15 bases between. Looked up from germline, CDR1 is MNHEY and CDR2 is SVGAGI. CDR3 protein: CASSPPATLEQYF. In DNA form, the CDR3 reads TGTGCCAGCAGCCCCCCGGCCACACTCGAGCAGTACTTC.

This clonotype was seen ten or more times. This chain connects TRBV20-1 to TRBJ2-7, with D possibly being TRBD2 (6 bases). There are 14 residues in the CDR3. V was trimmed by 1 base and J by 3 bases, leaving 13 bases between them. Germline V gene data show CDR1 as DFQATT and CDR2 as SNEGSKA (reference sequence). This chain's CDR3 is CSARGWDSDYEQYF. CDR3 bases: TGCAGTGCTAGAGGCTGGGACTCCGACTACGAGCAGTACTTC.

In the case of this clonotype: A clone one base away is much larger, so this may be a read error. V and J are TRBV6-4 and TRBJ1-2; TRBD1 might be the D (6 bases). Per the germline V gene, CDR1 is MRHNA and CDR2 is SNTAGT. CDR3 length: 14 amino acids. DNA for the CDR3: TGTGCCTGCAGTGACTCCTCGGGGGCCTATGGCTACACCTTC. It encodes CACSDSSGAYGYTF.

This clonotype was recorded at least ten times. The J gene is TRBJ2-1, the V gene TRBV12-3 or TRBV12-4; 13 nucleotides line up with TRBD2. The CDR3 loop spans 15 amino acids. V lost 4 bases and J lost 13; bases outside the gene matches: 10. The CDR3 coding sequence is TGTGCCAGCAGTTATAGGACTAGCGGGAGAGTAGGTCAGTTCTTC. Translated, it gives CASSYRTSGRVGQFF.

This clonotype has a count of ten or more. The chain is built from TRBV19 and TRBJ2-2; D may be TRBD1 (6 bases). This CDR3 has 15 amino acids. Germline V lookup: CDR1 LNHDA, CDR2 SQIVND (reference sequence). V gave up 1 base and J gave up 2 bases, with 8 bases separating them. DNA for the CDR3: TGTGCCAGTAGTATAGCAGGGGCCAACACCGGGGAGCTGTTTTTT. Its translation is CASSIAGANTGELFF.

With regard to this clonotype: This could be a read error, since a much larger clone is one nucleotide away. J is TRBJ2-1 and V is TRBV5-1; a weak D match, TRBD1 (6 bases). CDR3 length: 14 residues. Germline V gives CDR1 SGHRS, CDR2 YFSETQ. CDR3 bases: TGCGCCAGCGGCTTGGCTCTAGGGGGCAATGAGCAGTTCTTC. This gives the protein CASGLALGGNEQFF.

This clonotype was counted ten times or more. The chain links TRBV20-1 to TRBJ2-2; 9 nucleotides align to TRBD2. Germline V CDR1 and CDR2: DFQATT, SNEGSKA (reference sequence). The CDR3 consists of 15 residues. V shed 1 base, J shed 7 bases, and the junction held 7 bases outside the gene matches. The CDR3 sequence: CSARALLAGDGELFF. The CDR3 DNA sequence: TGCAGTGCTAGAGCCCTGTTAGCGGGGGACGGGGAGCTGTTTTTT.

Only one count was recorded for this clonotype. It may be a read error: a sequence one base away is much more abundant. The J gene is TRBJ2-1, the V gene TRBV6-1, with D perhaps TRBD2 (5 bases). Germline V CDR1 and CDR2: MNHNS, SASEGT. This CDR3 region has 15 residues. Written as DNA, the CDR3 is TGTGCCAGCAGGACCCCTCAGCCTGACTACAATGAGCGGTTCTTC. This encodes CASRTPQPDYNERFF.

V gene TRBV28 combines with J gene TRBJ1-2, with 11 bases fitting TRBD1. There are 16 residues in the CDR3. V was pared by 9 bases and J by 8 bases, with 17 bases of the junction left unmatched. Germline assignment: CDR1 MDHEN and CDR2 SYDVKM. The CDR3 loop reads CARSSDLRTGGRGYTF. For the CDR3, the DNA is TGTGCCAGGAGTAGCGACTTACGGACAGGGGGCAGGGGCTACACCTTC.

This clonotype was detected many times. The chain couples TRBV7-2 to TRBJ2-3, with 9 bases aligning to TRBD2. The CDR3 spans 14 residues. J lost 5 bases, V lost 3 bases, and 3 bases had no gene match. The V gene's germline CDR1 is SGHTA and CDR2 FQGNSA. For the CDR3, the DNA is TGTGCCAGCAGCTTCAGAGCGGGAGGAGATACGCAGTATTTT. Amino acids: CASSFRAGGDTQYF.

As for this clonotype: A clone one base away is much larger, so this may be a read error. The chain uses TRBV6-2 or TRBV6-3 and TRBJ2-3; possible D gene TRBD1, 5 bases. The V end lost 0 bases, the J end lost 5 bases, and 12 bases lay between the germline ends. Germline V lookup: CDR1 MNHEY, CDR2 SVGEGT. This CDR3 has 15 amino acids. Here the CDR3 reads CASSYSKGRRDTQYF. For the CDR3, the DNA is TGTGCCAGCAGTTACTCCAAGGGGCGTAGAGATACGCAGTATTTT.

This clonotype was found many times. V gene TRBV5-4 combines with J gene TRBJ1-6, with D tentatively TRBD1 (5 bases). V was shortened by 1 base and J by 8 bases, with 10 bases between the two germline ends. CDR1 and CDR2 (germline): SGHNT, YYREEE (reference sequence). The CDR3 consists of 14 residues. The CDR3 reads CASSLWGTYSPLHF. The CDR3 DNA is TGTGCCAGCAGCTTGTGGGGGACTTATTCACCCCTCCACTTT.

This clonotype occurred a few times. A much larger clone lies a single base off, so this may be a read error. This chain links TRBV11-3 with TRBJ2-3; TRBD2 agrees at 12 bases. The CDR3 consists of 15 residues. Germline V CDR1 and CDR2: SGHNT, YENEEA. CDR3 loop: CASSTLAGGQDAQYF. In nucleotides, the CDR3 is TGTGCCAGCAGCACCCTAGCGGGAGGGCAAGATGCGCAGTATTTT. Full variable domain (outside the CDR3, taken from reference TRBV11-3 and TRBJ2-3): EAGVVQSPRYKIIEKKQPVAFWCNPISGHNTLYWYLQNLGQGPELLIRYENEEAVDDSQLPKDRFSAERLKGVDSTLKIQPAELGDSAVYLCASSTLAGGQDAQYFGPGTRLTVL.

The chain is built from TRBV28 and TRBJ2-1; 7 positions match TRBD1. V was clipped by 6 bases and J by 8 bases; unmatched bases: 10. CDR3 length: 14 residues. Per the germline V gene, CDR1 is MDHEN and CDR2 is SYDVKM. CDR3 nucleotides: TGTGCCAGCAGACCCAGACAGGGTAGCTATGAGCAGTTCTTC. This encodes CASRPRQGSYEQFF.

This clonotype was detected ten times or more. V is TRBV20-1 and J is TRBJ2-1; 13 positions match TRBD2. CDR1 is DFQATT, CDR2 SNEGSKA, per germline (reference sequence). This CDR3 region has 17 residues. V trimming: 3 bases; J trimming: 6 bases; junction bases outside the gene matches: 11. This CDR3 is CSARSPGTSGDINEQFF. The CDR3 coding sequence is TGCAGTGCTAGGTCCCCCGGGACTAGCGGGGATATCAATGAGCAGTTCTTC.

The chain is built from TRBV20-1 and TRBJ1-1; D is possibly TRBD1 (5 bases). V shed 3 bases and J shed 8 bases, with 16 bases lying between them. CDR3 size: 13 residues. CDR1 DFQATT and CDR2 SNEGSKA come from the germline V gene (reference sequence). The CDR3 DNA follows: TGCAGTGCTAGGGTAGGGGCGGAAAACGAAGCTTTCTTT. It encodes CSARVGAENEAFF.

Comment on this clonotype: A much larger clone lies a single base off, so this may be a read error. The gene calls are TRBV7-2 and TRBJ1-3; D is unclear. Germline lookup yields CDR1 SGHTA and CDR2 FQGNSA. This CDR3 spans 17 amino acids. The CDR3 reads CASNLGRRTPSGNTMYF. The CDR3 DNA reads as TGTGCCAGCAACTTAGGGCGGCGGACTCCGTCTGGAAACACCATGTATTTT.

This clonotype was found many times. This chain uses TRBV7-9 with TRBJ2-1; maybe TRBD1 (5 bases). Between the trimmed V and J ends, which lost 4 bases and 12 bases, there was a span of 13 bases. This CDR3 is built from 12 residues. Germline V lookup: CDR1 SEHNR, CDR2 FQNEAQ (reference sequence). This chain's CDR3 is CASSWWGVGQFF. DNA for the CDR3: TGTGCCAGCAGCTGGTGGGGCGTAGGGCAGTTCTTC.

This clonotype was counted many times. The CDR3 sequence: CASSLGPPGTANKLFF. CDR3 in DNA: TGCGCCAGCAGCTTGGGCCCCCCCGGGACGGCAAACAAACTGTTTTTT. V gene TRBV5-1 combines with J gene TRBJ1-4, with D perhaps TRBD1 (5 bases). V was cut by 0 bases and J by 11 bases, with 20 bases left in between. The CDR3 runs 16 residues. Germline CDR1 is SGHRS and CDR2 is YFSETQ. Supplemented by reference TRBV5-1 and TRBJ1-4, the full variable domain reads KAGVTQTPRYLIKTRGQQVTLSCSPISGHRSVSWYQQTPGQGLQFLFEYFSETQRNKGNFPGRFSGRQFSNSRSEMNVSTLELGDSALYLCASSLGPPGTANKLFFGSGTQLSVL.

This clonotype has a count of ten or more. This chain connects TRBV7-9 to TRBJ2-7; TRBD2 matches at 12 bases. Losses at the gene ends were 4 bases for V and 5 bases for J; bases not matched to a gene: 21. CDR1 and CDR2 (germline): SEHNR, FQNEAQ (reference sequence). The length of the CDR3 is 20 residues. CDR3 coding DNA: TGTGCCAGCAGCTCACTTGAGGGGCTAGCGGGAGGGCCAACCCATAACGAGCAGTACTTC. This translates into CASSSLEGLAGGPTHNEQYF. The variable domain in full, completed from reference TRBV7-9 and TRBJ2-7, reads DTGVSQNPRHKITKRGQNVTFRCDPISEHNRLYWYRQTLGQGPEFLTYFQNEAQLEKSRLLSDRFSAERPKGSFSTLEIQRTEQGDSAMYLCASSSLEGLAGGPTHNEQYFGPGTRLTVT.